A single TCR beta chain is shown here with its context. The CDR3 consists of 15 residues. Germline values: CDR1 SGHRS, CDR2 YFSETQ. V was pared by 0 bases and J by 7 bases, with 7 bases of the junction left unmatched. The sample is drawn from a study of cytomegalovirus exposure and HLA in healthy donors. About the research overall: Later analysis reported that the approximately 120 validation repertoires shared the platform of the approximately 670 first-cohort repertoires.

Produced via immunoSEQ multiplex PCR; TCRdb's table is partial and in-frame only. The sample has 140,000 or so clones; approximately 86% are singletons. Sample: PBMCs. J is TRBJ2-7 and V is TRBV5-1; TRBD1 matches at 10 bases. The TCR comes from a man younger than 35 in good health and CMV-seropositive. In nucleotides, the CDR3 is TGCGCCAGCAGCTTGGCCCGACAGGGGGCTGGAGAGCAGTACTTC. This codes for CASSLARQGAGEQYF.